The TCR beta chain described here comes from a study of beta chain features in type 1 diabetes. This clone has more than one count but fewer than ten. What it recognizes is unknown. The entirety of the isolated RNA underwent reverse transcription, so expressed TCRB transcripts were sequenced. Naive, central memory and regulatory T cell samples came to a mean of approximately 3.57 million reads. Clones were read by immunoSEQ multiplex PCR, and TCRdb kept only the in-frame ones, dropping some. The sample consists of some 240,000 clones, 16% of them appearing once. Study results and limitations: No resolution was reached here on whether HLA type influences TCRB rearrangement. Within each of all four CD4+ subsets, Type 1 diabetes patients had TCRB CDR3s that were moderately but significantly shorter.

The CDR3 consists of 15 residues. Germline CDR1 SGHAT, CDR2 FQDESV (reference sequence). Trimming took 3 bases from V and 1 from J, leaving 13 bases between them. The rearrangement links TRBV11-1 to TRBJ2-7, with a tentative D call TRBD2 (7 bases). The sequence derives from a man younger than 40 with type 1 diabetes. The material sequenced was naive CD4+ T cells from blood. CDR3 DNA sequence: TGTGCCAGCAGCTTCGAACAGGGACTATCCTACGAGCAGTACTTC. This sequence encodes CASSFEQGLSYEQYF.